This record concerns one T cell receptor beta chain sequence. It has no known antigen specificity. No base qualities exist here, and no much larger clone lies one base off it. V and J are truncated by 2 bases and 4 bases respectively, leaving an intervening sequence of 14 bases. CDR1 and CDR2 are drawn from the germline V gene: MDHEN, SYDVKM. Including cysteine and phenylalanine, the CDR3 has 16 amino acids. CDR3 DNA only is kept here, 48 bases in frame from base 1. TCRbeta CDR3 regions were amplified from genomic DNA using the immunoSEQ Assay, a bias-controlled multiplex PCR. As for the authors' bioinformatics: The number of nucleated cells in each sample was estimated from the amplification of reference gene primers within the assay. To quantify the absolute abundance of each unique TCRbeta CDR3 rearrangement, sequence reads were collapsed and filtered. For each sample, productive Simpson clonality was calculated as the square root of Simpson's diversity index over productive rearrangements. Entries here come from immuneACCESS through TCRdb and include only in-frame sequences with V and J called. Some clones fail to appear in such tables; in the studies checked, an unresolved V gene covers under half of the shortfall, and the cause of the remainder is unknown. The V and J calls and the clone size are those of that table, but D and trimming were determined from the DNA. The sample table shows around 240,000 clones, and about 90% are seen once. Around 0.85% of the sample rests with the top ten.

Enrolling through a virtual design, the prospective study's participants ranged in age from roughly 18 to 90 years and lived across 24 United States geographic areas. To assign participants to cohorts, the prospective study relied on clinical history that participants themselves reported in a screening survey and a study questionnaire. Exposed participants had been in contact with someone with a PCR-confirmed or clinician-diagnosed COVID-19 case within 2 weeks of study entry. In the prospective study, whole blood, serum and a nasopharyngeal or oropharyngeal swab were collected from each participant by mobile phlebotomists. Prospective study participants could optionally give additional blood draws and questionnaires over an approximately 2-month period. Before DNA extraction, prospective study blood samples were shipped either frozen or at room temperature. This sample was taken from a study of blood T cell repertoires in COVID-19 (dated by TCRdb to about 2020). Regarding the research as a whole: Collaborator samples came from the United States, Italy and Spain and covered acute and convalescent phases of COVID-19. The prospective study material was composed of cDNA or gDNA derived from T cells, B-cell-depleted T cells, or PBMCs. Deeply sampled blood TCRbeta repertoires from subjects exposed to, actively infected with, or recovered from COVID-19 were included in the dataset. The repertoires were made available in a free public database intended to serve as a resource for research on the immune response to SARS-CoV-2. The samples were drawn from two sources: the first 160 participants of the ongoing ImmuneRACE study, and about 1,300 subjects contributed by 6 global collaborators. Nearly every sample came with metadata listing a de-identified subject ID, COVID-19 status, age in years and sex. Where available, HLA class I and class II types were taken from metadata supplied by the sample provider and were not determined by assay-based typing. The research as a whole found: How much clinical and demographic metadata was included differed by source and by participant, and the metadata was provided uncurated.

This TCR was sampled from a man aged 45 to 65 who had been exposed to COVID-19. The receptor chain draws on TRBV28 and TRBJ1-4, with the D gene call left open. Source material: PBMCs or T cells enriched from blood (not recorded which). The DNA sequence follows: TGTGCCAGCAGTTTAGAAGGGAGTATTAGTAATGAAAAACTGTTTTTT. It translates as CASSLEGSISNEKLFF.